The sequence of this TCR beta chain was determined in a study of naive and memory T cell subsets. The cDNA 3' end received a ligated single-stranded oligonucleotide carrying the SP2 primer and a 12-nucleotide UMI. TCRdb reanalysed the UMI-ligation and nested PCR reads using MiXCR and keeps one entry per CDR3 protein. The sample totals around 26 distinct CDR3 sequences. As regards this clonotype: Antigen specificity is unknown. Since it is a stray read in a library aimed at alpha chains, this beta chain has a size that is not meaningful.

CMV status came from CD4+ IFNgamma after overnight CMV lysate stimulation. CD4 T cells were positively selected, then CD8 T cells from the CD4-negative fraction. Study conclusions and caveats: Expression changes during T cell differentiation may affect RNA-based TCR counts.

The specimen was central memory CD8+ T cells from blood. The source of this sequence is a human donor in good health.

The CDR3 DNA reads as TGTGCCAGCAGCGTAAGGGGAATTCCGGATGAAGCTTTCTTT. It translates to CASSVRGIPDEAFF. The J gene is TRBJ1-1, the V gene TRBV9, with TRBD1 as a possible D gene (5 bases). In germline, CDR1 is SGDLS, CDR2 YYNGEE. The V end lost 1 base, the J end lost 7 bases, and 14 bases lay between the germline ends. The CDR3 extends over 14 amino acids.